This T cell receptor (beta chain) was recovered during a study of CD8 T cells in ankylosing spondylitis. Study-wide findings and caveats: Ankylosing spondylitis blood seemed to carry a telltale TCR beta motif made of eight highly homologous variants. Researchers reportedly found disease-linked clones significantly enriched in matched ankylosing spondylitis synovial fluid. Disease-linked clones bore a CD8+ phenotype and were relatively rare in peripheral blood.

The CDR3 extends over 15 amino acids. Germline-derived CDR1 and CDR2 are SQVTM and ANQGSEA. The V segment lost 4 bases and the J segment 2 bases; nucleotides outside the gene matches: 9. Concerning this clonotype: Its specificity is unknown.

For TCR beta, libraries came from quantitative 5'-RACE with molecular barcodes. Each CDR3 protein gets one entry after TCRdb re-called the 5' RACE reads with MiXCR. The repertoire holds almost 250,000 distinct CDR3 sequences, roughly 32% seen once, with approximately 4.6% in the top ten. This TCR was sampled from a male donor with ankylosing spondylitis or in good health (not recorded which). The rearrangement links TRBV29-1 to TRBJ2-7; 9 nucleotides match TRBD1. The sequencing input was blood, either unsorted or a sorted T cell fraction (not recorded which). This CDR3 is CSVVTTGQGPYEQYF. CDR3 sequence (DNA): TGCAGCGTTGTGACAACGGGACAGGGTCCCTACGAGCAGTACTTC.